This T cell receptor beta chain was captured in a study of blood T cell repertoires in COVID-19. Study context: The analysed material was cDNA or gDNA that came from T cells, B-cell-depleted T cells, or PBMCs.

Germline V gene data show CDR1 as SQVTM and CDR2 as ANQGSEA. The CDR3 consists of 9 residues. V was cut by 6 bases and J by 11 bases, with 10 bases left in between. The table came from immunoSEQ multiplex PCR; TCRdb's copy has only in-frame clones and leaves some out. The sample has around 280,000 clones; more than 85% are singletons. The genes are TRBV29-1 and TRBJ1-2; TRBD1 might be the D (5 bases). This clonotype originated in a man in his sixties or seventies with acute or convalescent COVID-19. The material sequenced was peripheral blood. The CDR3 reads CSVGPAYTF. CDR3 nucleotides: TGCAGCGTGGGGCCAGCGTACACCTTC.